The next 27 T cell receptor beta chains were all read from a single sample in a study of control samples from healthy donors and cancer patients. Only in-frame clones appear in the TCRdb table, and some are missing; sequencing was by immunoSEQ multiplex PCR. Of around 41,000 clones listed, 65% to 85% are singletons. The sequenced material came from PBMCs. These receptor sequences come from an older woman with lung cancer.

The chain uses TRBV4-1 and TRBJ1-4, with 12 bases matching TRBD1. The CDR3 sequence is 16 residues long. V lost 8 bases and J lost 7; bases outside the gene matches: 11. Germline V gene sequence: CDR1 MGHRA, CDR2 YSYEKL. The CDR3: CASASGTGGGSEKLFF. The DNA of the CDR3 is TGCGCCAGCGCCTCCGGGACAGGGGGCGGGAGTGAAAAACTGTTTTTT.

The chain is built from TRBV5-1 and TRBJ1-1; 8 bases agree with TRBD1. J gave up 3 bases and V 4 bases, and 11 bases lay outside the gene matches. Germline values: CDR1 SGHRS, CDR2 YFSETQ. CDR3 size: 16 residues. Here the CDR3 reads CASSPGQGGRDTEAFF. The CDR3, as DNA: TGCGCCAGCAGCCCCGGACAGGGAGGTCGTGACACTGAAGCTTTCTTT.

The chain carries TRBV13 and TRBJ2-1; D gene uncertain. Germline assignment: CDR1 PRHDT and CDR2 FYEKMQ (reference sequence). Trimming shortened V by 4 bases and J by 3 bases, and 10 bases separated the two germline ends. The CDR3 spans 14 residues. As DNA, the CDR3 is TGTGCCAGCAGCTCTAAAAAGCACTACAATGAGCAGTTCTTC. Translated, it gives CASSSKKHYNEQFF.

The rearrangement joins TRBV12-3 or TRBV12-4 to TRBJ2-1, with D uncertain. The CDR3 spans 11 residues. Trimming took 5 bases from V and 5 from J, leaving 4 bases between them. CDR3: CASSPDNEQFF. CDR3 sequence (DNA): TGTGCCAGCAGTCCGGACAATGAGCAGTTCTTC.

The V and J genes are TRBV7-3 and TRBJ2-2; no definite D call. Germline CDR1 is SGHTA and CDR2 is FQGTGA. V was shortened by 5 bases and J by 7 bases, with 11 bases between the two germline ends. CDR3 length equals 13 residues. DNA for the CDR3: TGTGCCAGCAGCCTCCCCCCCTTCGGGGAGCTGTTTTTT. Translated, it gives CASSLPPFGELFF.

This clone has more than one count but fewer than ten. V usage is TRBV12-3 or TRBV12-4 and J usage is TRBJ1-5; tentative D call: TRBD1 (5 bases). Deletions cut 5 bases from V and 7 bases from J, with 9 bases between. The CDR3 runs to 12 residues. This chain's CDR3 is CASSVGDQPQHF. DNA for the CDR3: TGTGCCAGCAGTGTAGGGGACCAGCCCCAGCATTTT.

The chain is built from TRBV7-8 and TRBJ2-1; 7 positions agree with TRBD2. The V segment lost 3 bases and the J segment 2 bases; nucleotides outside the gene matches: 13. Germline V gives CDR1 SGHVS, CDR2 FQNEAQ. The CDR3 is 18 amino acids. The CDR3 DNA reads TGTGCCAGCAGCTTGGGGGGGAGATTTGGCGTTGCCTACAATGAGCAGTTCTTC. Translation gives CASSLGGRFGVAYNEQFF. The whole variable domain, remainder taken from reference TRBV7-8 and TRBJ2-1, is GAGVSQSPRYKVAKRGQDVALRCDPISGHVSLFWYQQALGQGPEFLTYFQNEAQLDKSGLPSDRFFAERPEGSVSTLKIQRTQQEDSAVYLCASSLGGRFGVAYNEQFFGPGTRLTVL.

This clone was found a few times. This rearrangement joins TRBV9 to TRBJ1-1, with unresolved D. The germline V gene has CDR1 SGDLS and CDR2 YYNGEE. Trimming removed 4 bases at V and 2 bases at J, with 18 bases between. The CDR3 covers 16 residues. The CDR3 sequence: CASSPSQEGFNTEAFF. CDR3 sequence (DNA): TGTGCCAGCAGCCCCTCGCAGGAAGGGTTTAACACTGAAGCTTTCTTT. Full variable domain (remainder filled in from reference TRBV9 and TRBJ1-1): DSGVTQTPKHLITATGQRVTLRCSPRSGDLSVYWYQQSLDQGLQFLIQYYNGEERAKGNILERFSAQQFPDLHSELNLSSLELGDSALYFCASSPSQEGFNTEAFFGQGTRLTVV.

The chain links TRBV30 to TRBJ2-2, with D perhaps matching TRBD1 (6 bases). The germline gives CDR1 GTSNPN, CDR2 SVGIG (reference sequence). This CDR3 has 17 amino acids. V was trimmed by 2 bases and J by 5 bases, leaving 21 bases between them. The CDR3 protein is CAWSLGRNGQLTGELFF. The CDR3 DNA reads TGTGCCTGGAGTCTGGGACGGAACGGACAGTTGACCGGGGAGCTGTTTTTT.

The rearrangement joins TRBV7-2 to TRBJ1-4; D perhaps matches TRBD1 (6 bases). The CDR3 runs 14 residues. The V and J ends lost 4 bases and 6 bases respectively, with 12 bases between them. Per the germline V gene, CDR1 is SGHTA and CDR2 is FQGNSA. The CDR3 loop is CASSSGTTYEKLFF. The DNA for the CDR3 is TGTGCCAGCAGCTCCGGGACAACCTATGAAAAACTGTTTTTT.

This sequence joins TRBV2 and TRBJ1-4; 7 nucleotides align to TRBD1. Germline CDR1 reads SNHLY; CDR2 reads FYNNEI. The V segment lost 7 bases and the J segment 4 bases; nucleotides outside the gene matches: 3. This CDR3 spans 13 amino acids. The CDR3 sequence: CASTGQFNEKLFF. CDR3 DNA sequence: TGTGCCAGCACGGGACAGTTTAATGAAAAACTGTTTTTT.

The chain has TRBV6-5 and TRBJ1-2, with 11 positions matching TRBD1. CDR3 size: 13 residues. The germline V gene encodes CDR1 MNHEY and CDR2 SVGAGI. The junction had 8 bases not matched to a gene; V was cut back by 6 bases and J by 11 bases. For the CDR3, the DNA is TGTGCCAGCAGCTCTGGGACAGGGGGAAGATACACCTTC. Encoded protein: CASSSGTGGRYTF.

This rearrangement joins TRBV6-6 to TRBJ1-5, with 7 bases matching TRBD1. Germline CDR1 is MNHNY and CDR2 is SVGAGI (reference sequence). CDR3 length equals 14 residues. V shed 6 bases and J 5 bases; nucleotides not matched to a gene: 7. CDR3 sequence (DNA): TGTGCCAGCAGATTGACAGGGAGCCATCAGCCCCAGCATTTT. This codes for CASRLTGSHQPQHF.

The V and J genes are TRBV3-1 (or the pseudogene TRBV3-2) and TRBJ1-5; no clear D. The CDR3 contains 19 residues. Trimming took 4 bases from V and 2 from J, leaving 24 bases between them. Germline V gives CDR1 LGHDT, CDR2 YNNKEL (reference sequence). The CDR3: CASSPANGMIDGGNQPQHF. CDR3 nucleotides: TGTGCCAGCAGCCCCGCCAACGGAATGATCGACGGTGGCAATCAGCCCCAGCATTTT.

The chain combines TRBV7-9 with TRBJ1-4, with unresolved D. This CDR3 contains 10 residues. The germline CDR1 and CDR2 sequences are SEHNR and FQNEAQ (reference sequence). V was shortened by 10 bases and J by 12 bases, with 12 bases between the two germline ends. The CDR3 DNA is TGTGCCACCCTCCAGCCGGAACTGTTTTTT. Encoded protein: CATLQPELFF.

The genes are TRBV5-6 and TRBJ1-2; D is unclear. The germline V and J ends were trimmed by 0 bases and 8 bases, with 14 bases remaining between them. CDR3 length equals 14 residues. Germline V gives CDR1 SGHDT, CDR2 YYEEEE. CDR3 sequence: CASSLGRTNGGYTF. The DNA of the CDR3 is TGTGCCAGCAGCTTGGGTAGGACTAACGGAGGCTACACCTTC.

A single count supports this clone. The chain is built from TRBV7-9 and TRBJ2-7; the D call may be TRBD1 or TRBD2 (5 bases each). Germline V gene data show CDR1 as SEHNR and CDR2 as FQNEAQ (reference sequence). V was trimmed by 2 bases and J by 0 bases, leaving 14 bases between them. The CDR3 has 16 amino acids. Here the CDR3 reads CASSLYSGRFSYEQYF. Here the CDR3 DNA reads TGTGCCAGCAGCTTATATTCGGGACGGTTCTCCTACGAGCAGTACTTC.

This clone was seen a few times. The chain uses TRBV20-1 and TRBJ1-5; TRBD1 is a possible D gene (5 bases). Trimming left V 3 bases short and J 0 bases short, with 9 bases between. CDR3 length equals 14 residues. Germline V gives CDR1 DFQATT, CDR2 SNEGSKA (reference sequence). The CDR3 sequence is CSASKTDSNQPQHF. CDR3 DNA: TGCAGTGCTAGTAAGACAGATAGCAATCAGCCCCAGCATTTT.

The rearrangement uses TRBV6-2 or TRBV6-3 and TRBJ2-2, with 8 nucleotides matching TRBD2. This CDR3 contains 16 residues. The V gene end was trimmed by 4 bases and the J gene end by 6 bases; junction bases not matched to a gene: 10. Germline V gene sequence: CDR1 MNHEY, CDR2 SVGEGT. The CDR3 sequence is CASSFRGGLSAGELFF. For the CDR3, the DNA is TGTGCCAGCAGTTTTCGGGGGGGCTTGTCAGCCGGGGAGCTGTTTTTT.

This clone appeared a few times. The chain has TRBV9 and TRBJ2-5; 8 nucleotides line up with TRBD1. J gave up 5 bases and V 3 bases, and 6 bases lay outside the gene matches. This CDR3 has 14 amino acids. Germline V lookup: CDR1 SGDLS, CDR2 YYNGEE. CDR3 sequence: CASSGTGYGETQYF. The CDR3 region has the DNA TGTGCCAGCAGCGGGACAGGGTATGGGGAGACCCAGTACTTC.

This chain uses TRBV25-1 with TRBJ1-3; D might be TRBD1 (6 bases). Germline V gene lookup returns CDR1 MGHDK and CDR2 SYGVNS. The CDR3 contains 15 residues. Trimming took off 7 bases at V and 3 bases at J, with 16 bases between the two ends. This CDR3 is CASTQGGHIGNTIYF. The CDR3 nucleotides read TGTGCCAGCACCCAAGGGGGACACATTGGAAACACCATATATTTT.

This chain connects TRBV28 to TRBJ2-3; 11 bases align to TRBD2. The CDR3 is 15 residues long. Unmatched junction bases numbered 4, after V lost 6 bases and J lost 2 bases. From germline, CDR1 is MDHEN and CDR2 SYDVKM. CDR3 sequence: CASRKLAGVTDTQYF. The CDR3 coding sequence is TGTGCCAGCAGAAAACTAGCGGGAGTCACAGATACGCAGTATTTT.

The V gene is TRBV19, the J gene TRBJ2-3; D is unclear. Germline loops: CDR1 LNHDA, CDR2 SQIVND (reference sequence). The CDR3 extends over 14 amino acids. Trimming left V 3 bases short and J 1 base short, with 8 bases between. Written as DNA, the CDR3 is TGTGCCAGTAGTATCACCCGAGGCACAGATACGCAGTATTTT. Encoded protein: CASSITRGTDTQYF.

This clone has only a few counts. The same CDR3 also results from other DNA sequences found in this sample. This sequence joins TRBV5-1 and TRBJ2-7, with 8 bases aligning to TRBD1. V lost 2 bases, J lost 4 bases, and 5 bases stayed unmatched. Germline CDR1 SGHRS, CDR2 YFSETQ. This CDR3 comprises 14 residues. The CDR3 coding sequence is TGCGCCAGCAGCTTACAGGGGGGTGGGTACGAGCAGTACTTC. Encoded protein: CASSLQGGGYEQYF.

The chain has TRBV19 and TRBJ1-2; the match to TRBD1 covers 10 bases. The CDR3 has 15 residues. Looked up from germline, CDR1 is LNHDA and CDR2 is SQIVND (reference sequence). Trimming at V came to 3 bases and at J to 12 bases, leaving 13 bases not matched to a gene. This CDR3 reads CASSIWSGTGESDTF. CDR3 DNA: TGTGCCAGTAGTATTTGGTCCGGGACAGGGGAGTCCGACACCTTC.

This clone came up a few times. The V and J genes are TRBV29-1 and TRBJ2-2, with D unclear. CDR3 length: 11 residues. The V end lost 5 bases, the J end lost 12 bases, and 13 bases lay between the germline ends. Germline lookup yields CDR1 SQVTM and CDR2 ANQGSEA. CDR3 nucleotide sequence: TGCAGCGTTCACCAGATAGGGAAGCTGTTTTTT. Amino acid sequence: CSVHQIGKLFF.

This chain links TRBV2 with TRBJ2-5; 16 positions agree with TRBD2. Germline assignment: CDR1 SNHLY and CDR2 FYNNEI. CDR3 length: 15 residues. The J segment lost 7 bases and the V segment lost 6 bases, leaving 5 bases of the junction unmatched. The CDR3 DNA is TGTGCCAGCAGGCCCGGGACTAGCGGGGGGGGGACCCAGTACTTC. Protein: CASRPGTSGGGTQYF.